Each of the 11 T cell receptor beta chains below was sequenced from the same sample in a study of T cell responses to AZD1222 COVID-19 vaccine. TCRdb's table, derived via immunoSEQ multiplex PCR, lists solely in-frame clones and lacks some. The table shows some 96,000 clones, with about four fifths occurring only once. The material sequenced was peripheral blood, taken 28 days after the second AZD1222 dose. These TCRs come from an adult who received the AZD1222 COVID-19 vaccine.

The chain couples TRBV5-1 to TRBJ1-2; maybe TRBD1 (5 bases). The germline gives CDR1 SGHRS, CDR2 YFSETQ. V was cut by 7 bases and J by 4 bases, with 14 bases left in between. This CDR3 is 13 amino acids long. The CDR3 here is CASAQGGLYGYTF. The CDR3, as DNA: TGCGCCAGCGCCCAGGGAGGACTCTATGGCTACACCTTC.

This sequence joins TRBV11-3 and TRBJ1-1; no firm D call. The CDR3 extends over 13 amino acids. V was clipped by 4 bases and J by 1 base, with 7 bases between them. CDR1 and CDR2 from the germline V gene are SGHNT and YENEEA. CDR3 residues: CASSSRGNTEAFF. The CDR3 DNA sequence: TGTGCCAGCAGCTCGCGAGGGAACACTGAAGCTTTCTTT.

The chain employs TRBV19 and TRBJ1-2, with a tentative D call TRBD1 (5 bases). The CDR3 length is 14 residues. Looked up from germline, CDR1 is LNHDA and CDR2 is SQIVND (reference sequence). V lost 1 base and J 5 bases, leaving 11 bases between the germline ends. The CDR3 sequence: CASSIAGPGYGYTF. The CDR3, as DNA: TGTGCCAGTAGTATAGCAGGGCCAGGGTATGGCTACACCTTC.

In DNA, the CDR3 is TGTGCCAGCAGCCAATTCATTAGCGAGACTACCCCTGGAGGGGAGACCCAGTACTTC. Encoded protein: CASSQFISETTPGGETQYF. The chain joins TRBV3-1 (or the pseudogene TRBV3-2) to TRBJ2-5; possibly TRBD2 for D (6 bases). CDR1 is LGHDT and CDR2 is YNNKEL in the germline V gene (reference sequence). CDR3 size: 19 residues. The V gene lost 2 bases and the J gene lost 5 bases, with 27 bases spanning the gap.

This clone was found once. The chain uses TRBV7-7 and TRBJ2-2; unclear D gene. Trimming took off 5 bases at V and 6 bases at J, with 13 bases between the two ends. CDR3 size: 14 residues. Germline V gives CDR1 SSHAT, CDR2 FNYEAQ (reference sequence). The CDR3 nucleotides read TGTGCCAGCAGCCTACAGAGTGGTCCCGGGGAGCTGTTTTTT. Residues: CASSLQSGPGELFF.

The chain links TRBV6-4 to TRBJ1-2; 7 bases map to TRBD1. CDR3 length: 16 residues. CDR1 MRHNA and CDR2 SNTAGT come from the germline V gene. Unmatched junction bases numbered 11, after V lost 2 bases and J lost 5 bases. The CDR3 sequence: CASSDTDREEGYGYTF. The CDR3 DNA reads TGTGCCAGCAGTGACACCGACAGGGAGGAAGGTTATGGCTACACCTTC.

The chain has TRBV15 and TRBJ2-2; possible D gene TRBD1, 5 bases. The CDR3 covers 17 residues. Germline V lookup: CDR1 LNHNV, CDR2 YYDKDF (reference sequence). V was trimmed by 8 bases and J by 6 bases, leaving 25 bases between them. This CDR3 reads CATQQGAGYARAGELFF. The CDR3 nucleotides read TGTGCCACCCAGCAAGGGGCAGGGTATGCCCGGGCCGGGGAGCTGTTTTTT.

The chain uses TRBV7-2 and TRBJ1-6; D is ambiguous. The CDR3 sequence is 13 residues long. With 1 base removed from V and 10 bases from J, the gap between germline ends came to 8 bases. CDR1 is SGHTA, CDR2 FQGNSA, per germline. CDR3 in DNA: TGTGCCAGCAGCTTAGAGTTTGGGTCACCCCTCCACTTT. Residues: CASSLEFGSPLHF.

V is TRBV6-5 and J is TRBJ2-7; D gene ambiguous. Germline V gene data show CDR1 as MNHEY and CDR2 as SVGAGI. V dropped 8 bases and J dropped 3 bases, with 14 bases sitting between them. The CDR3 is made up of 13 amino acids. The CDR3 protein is CASGDLTIYEQYF. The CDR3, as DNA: TGTGCCAGCGGAGACCTTACCATCTACGAGCAGTACTTC.

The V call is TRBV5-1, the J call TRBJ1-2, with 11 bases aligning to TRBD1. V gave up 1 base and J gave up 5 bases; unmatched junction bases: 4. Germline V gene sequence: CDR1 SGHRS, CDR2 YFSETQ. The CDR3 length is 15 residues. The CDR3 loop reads CASSLWTGGEYGYTF. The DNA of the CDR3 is TGCGCCAGCAGCTTGTGGACAGGGGGCGAGTATGGCTACACCTTC.

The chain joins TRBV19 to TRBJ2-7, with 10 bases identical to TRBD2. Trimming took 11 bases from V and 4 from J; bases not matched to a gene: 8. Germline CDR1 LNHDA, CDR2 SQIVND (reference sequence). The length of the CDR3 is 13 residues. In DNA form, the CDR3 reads TGTGCCGGTCTAGCGGGAGTTCGGTACGAGCAGTACTTC. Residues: CAGLAGVRYEQYF.